This TCR beta chain was captured in a study of blood T cell repertoires in COVID-19. Whole-study context: Donors in the United States, Italy and Spain gave samples during acute or convalescent COVID-19. The cDNA or gDNA used as material had been derived from T cells, B-cell-depleted T cells, or PBMCs.

Trimming shortened V by 2 bases and J by 5 bases, and 11 bases separated the two germline ends. Germline CDR1 reads SGHRS; CDR2 reads YFSETQ. CDR3 length: 14 residues. Per the original data handling: Nucleated cell counts were estimated from reference gene primer amplification. Repertoires were generated with immunoSEQ multiplex PCR, while TCRdb's copy carries only in-frame clones and drops some. Clone size and the V and J calls come from that table; the DNA yielded D and trimming. The top ten hold around 12% of the sample, which has around 440,000 clones, approximately 88% seen once. Enrolment of Seattle patients took place during active infection, and they were followed longitudinally.

The chain has TRBV5-1 and TRBJ2-1; a possible D gene is TRBD2 (6 bases). Material for sequencing was peripheral blood. The origin of this receptor is a woman in her forties or fifties with COVID-19, enrolled during active disease. In nucleotides, the CDR3 is TGCGCCAGCAGCTTTACCGGAGGGGACAATGAGCAGTTCTTC. Translation gives CASSFTGGDNEQFF. The whole variable domain, filled in from reference TRBV5-1 and TRBJ2-1, reads KAGVTQTPRYLIKTRGQQVTLSCSPISGHRSVSWYQQTPGQGLQFLFEYFSETQRNKGNFPGRFSGRQFSNSRSEMNVSTLELGDSALYLCASSFTGGDNEQFFGPGTRLTVL.